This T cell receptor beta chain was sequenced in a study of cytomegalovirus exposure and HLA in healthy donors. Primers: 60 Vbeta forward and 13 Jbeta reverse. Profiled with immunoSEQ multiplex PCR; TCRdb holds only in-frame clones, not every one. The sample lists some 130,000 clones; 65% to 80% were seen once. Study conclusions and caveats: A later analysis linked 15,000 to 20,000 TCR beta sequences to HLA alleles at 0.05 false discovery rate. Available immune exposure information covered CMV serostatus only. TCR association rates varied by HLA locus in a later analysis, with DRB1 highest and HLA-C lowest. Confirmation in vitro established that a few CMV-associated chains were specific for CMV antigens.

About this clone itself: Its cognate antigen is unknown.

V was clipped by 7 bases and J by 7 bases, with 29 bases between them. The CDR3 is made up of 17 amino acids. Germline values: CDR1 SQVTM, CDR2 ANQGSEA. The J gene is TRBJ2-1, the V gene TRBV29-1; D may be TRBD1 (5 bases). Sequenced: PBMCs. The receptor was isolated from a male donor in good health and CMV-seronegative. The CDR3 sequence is CSAEWLRVGLIGNEQFF. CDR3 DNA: TGCAGCGCGGAATGGCTACGTGTGGGGCTAATCGGGAATGAGCAGTTCTTC.